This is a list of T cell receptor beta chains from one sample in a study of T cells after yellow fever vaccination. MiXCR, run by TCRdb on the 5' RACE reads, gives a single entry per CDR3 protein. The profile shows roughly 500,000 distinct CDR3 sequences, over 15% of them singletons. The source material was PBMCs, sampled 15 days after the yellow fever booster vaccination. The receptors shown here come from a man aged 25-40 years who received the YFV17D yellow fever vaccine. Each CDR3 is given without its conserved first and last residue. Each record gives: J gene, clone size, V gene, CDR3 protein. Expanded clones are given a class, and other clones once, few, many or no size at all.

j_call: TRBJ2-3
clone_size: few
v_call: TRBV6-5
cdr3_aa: ASSPVGDTQY

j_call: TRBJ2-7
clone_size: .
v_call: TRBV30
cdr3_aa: AWSVLPGGNEQY

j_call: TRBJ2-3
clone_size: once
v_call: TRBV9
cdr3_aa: ASSQTSAGVPDTQY

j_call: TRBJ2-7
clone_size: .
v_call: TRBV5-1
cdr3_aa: ASSFVALAGVWEQY

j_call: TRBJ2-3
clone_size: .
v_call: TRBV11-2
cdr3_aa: ASSLRSSPGYTDTQY

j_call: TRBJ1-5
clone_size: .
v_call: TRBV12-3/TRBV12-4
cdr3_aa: ASSLNSFGPQH

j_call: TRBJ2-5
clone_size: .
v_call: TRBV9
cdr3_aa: ASSRLAGGLGETQY

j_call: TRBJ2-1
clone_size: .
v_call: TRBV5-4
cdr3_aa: ASSVTGTGNEQF

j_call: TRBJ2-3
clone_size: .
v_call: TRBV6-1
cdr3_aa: ATMLPLTDTQY

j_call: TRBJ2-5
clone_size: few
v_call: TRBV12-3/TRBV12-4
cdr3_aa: ASSSVRGGETQY

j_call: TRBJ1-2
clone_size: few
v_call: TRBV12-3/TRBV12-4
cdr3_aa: ASSLDTAYGYT

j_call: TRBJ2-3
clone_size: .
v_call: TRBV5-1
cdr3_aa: ASSKAGAEDTQY

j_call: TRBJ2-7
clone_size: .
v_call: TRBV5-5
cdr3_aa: ARLRDYEQY

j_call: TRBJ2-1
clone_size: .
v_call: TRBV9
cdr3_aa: ASSVTLAGEFGYNEQF

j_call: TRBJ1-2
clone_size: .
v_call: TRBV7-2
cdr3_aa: ASRKTGMDYGYT

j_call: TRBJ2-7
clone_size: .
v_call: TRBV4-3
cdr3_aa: ASSQALEGPYEQY

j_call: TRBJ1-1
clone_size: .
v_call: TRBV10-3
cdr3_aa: ATTGPGNTEAF

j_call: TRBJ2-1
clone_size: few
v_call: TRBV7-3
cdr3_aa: ASSAASSGGSYNEQF

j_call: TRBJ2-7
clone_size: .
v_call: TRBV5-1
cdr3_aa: ASSLEAGAVY

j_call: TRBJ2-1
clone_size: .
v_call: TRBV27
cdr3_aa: ASSPGSPFYNEQF

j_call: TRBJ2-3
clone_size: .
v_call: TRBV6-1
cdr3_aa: ASNRGVSTDTQY

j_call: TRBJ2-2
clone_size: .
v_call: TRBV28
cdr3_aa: ASRAPMGPNIGELF

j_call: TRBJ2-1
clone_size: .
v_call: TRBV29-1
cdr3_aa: SVEFIRGSYNEQF

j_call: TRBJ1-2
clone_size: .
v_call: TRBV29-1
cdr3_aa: SVNARAAYGYT

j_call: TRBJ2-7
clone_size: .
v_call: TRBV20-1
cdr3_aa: SARWTNSYEQY

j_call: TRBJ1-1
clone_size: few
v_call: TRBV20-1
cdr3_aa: SARDQGQAF

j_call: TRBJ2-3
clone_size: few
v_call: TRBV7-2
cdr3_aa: ASSLIGTRTDTQY

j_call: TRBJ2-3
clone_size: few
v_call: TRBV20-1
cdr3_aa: SARVLGSGAGHGTDTQY

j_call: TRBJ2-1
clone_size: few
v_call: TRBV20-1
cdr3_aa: SATYAEQF

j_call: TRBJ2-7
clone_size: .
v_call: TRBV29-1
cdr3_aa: SVEVQGSSYEQY

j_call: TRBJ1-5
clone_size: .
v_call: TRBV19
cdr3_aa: ASMVTGNQPQH

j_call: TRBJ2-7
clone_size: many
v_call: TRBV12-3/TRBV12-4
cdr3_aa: ASSLGGIYEQY

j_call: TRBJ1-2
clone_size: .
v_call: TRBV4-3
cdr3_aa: ASSQGSGGNYGYT

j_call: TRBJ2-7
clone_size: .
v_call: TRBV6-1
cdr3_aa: ASSEVGGSSYEQY

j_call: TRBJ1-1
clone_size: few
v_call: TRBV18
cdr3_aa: ASSPLGQGNTEAF

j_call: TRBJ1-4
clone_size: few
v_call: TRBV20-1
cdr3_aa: SAPLPGGDNEKLF

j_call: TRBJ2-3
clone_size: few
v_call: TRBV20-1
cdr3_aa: SAYGVDTQY

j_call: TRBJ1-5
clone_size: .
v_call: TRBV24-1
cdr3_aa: ATSGINQPQH

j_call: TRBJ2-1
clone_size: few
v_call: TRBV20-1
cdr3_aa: SAIGTSGRWGYNEQF

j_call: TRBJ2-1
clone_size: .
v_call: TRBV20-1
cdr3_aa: SVLTDPNYEQF

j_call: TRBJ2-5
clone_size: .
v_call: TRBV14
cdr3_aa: ASSQEMRGPQETQY

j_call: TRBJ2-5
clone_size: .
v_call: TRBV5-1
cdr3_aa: ASSLSPLETQY

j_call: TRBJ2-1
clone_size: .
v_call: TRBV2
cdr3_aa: ASSGWREAGEQF

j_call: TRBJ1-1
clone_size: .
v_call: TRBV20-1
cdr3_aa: SARQMNTEAF

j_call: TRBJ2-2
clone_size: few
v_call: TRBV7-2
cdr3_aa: ASLTPAVGELF

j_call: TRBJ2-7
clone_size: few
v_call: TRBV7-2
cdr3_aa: ASSLGERYEQY

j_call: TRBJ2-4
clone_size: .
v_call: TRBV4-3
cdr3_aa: ASSHSGTSEKY

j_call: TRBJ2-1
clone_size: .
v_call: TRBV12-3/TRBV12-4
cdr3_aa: ASSFGDRIYNEQF

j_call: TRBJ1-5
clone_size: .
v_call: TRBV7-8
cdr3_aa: ASSLRGAYQPQH

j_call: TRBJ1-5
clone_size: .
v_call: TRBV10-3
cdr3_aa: AISDGRDQPQH

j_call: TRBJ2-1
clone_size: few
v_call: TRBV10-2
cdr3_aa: ASQPPDGYNEQF

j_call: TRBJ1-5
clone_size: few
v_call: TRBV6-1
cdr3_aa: ASNKDRINQPQH